This TCR beta chain was recovered during a study of response to subunit inactivated influenza vaccine. The study's findings and limits: Each seasonal flu vaccination may recruit only limited new T cells, authors suggested.

Via MiXCR, TCRdb re-called the RT-PCR reads, giving one row per CDR3 protein. The data contain about 500,000 distinct CDR3 sequences, 16% of them singletons. The ends were cut back, 8 bases at V and 4 bases at J, with 20 bases in the middle. The germline gives CDR1 DFQATT, CDR2 SNEGSKA (reference sequence). This CDR3 has 14 residues. Ten or more counts support this clonotype. The target antigen is unknown. The chain uses TRBV20-1 and TRBJ1-1; a possible D gene is TRBD1 (5 bases). The clonotype originates from a man aged 50-75 years who received an inactivated influenza vaccine. The sequences come from CD4+ T cells sorted from PBMCs, collected approximately 25 months after vaccination. CDR3 sequence reads: CSSTGATGGTEAFF. The CDR3, as DNA: TGCAGTTCCACCGGGGCGACCGGTGGCACTGAAGCTTTCTTT.